This T cell receptor (beta chain) was identified in a study of CD8+CD57+ T cells in acquired aplastic anemia. The wider study: The average for DNA from sorted CD4+ and CD8+ cells was 3 to 3.5 ug.

The TCR beta profiling, which covered VDJ combination and CDR3 sequence, was carried out using genomic DNA as the template. TCRdb recomputed calls from the reads with MiXCR, one row per CDR3 protein. The sample lists around 50,000 distinct CDR3 sequences, around 72% occurring once. Trimming took off 2 bases at V and 7 bases at J, with 12 bases between the two ends. CDR1 is DFQATT, CDR2 SNEGSKA, per germline (reference sequence). The CDR3 has 13 amino acids. The genes are TRBV20-1 and TRBJ1-5, with D perhaps matching TRBD1 (6 bases). The source is a human donor in good health, serving as a control. The sequenced material came from sorted CD4+, CD8+, or CD8+CD57+ T cells (not recorded which) from PBMCs. The CDR3 protein is CSARRQDDQPQHF. The CDR3 DNA sequence: TGCAGTGCTAGAAGACAGGACGACCAGCCCCAGCATTTT.